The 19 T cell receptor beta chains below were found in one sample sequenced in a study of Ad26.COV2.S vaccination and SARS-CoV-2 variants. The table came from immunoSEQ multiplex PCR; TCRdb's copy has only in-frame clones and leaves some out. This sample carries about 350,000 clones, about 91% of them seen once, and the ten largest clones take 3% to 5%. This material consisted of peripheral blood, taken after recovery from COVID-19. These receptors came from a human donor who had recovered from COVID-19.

The chain's CDR3 is CASKGLGGLNSPLHF. The CDR3 nucleotides are TGTGCCAGCAAGGGGTTAGGGGGGCTTAATTCACCCCTCCACTTT. The rearrangement links TRBV6-5 to TRBJ1-6, with D tentatively TRBD1 (6 bases). The V end lost 7 bases, the J end lost 6 bases, and 16 bases lay between the germline ends. This CDR3 comprises 15 residues. Germline values: CDR1 MNHEY, CDR2 SVGAGI.

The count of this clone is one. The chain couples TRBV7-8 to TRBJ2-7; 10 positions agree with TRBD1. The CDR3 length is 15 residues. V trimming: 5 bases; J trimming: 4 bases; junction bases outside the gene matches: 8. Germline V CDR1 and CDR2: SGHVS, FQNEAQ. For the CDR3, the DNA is TGTGCCAGCAGCAGGTCCGGGACAGGGGATTACGAGCAGTACTTC. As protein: CASSRSGTGDYEQYF.

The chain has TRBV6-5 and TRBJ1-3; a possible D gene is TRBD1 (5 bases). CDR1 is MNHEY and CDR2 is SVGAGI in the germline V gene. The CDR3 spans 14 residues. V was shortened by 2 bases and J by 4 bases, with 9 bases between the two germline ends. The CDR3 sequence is CASSYGAGGNTIYF. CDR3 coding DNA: TGTGCCAGCAGTTACGGGGCAGGGGGAAACACCATATATTTT.

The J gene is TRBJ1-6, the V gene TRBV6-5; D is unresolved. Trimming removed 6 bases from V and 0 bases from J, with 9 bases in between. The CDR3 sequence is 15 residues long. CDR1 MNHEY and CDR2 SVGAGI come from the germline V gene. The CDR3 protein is CASRSKSSYNSPLHF. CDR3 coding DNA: TGTGCCAGCAGGTCTAAGAGCTCCTATAATTCACCCCTCCACTTT.

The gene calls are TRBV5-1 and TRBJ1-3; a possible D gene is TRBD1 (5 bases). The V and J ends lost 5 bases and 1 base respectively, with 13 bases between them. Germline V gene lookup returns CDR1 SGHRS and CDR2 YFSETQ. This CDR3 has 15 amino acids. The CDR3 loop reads CASRQDVQSGNTIYF. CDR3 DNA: TGCGCCAGCAGACAGGACGTTCAGTCTGGAAACACCATATATTTT. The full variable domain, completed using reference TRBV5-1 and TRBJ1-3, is KAGVTQTPRYLIKTRGQQVTLSCSPISGHRSVSWYQQTPGQGLQFLFEYFSETQRNKGNFPGRFSGRQFSNSRSEMNVSTLELGDSALYLCASRQDVQSGNTIYFGEGSWLTVV.

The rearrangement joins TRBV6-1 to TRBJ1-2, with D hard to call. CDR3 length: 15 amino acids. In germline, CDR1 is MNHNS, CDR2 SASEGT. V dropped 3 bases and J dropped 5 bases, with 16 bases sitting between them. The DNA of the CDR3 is TGTGCCAGCAGTGACCCCAGACGCACGCCTTATGGCTACACCTTC. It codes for CASSDPRRTPYGYTF.

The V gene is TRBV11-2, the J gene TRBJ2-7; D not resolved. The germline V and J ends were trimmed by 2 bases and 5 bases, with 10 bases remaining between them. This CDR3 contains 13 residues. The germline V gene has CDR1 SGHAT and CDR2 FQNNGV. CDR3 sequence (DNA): TGTGCCAGCAGCTTATCTACAAGGGACGAGCAGTACTTC. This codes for CASSLSTRDEQYF.

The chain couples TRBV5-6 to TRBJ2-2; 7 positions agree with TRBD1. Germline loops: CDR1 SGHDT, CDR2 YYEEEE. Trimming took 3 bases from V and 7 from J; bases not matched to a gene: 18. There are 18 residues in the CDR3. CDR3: CASSWAWDSSEGIGELFF. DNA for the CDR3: TGTGCCAGCAGCTGGGCTTGGGACAGTTCTGAGGGTATCGGGGAGCTGTTTTTT.

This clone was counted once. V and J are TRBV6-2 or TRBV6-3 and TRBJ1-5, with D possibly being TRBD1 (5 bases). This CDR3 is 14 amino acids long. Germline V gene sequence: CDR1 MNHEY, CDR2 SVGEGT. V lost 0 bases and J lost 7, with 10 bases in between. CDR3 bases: TGTGCCAGCAGTTACTCGGGAGGGGTCCAGCCCCAGCATTTT. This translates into CASSYSGGVQPQHF.

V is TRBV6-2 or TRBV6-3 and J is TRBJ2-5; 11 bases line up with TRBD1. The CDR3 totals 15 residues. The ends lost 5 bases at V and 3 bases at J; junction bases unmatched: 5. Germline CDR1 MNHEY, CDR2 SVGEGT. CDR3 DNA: TGTGCCAGCAGTAACACGGGACAGGGGGAAGAGACCCAGTACTTC. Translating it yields CASSNTGQGEETQYF.

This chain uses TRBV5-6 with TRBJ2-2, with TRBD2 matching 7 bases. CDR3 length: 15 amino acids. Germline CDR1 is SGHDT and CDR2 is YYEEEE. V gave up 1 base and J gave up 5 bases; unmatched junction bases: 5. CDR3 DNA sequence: TGTGCCAGCAGCTTGCGGGGGAGGGATACCGGGGAGCTGTTTTTT. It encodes CASSLRGRDTGELFF.

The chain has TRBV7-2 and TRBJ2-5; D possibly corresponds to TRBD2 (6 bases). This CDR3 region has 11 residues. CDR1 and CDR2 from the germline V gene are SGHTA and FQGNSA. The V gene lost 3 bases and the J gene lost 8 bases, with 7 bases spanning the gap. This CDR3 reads CASSLGGTQYF. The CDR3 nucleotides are TGTGCCAGCAGCTTGGGGGGAACCCAGTACTTC. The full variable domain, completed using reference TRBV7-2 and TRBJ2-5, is GAGVSQSPSNKVTEKGKDVELRCDPISGHTALYWYRQSLGQGLEFLIYFQGNSAPDKSGLPSDRFSAERTGGSVSTLTIQRTQQEDSAVYLCASSLGGTQYFGPGTRLLVL.

CDR3 sequence: CASSFSVSWQYF. CDR3 sequence (DNA): TGTGCCAGCAGTTTCAGTGTGAGTTGGCAGTACTTC. The gene calls are TRBV12-3 or TRBV12-4 and TRBJ2-7, with D unclear. Trimming pared 3 bases from V and 9 bases from J, leaving 12 bases between. The CDR3 loop spans 12 amino acids.

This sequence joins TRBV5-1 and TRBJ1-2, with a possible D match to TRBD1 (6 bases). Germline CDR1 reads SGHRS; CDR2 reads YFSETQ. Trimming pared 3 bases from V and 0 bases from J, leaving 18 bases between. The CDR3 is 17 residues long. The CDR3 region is CASSSGLGHLTNYGYTF. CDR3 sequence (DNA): TGCGCCAGCAGCTCTGGACTGGGACACCTTACTAACTATGGCTACACCTTC.

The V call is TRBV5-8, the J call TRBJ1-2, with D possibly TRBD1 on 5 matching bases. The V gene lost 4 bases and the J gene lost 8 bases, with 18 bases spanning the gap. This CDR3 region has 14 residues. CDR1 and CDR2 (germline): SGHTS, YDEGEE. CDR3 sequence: CASSPVMGRGGYTF. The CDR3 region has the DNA TGTGCCAGCAGCCCAGTCATGGGTCGGGGCGGCTACACCTTC.

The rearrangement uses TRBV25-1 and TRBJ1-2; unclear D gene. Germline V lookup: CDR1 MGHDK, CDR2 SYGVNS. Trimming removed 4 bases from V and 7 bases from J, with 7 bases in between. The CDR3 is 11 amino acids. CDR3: CASSVLGGYTF. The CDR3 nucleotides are TGTGCCAGCAGTGTACTTGGTGGCTACACCTTC.

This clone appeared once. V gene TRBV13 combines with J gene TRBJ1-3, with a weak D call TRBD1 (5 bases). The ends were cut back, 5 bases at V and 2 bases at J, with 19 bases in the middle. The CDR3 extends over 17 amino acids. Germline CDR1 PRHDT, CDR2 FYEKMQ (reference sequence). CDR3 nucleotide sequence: TGTGCCAGCAGCCAGGGACCTATTCTGTTCGCTGGAAACACCATATATTTT. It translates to CASSQGPILFAGNTIYF.

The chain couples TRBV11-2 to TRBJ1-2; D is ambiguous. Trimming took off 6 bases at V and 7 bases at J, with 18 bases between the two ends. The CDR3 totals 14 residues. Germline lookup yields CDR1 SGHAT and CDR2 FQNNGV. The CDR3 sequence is CASSQGSLRIGYTF. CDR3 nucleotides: TGTGCCAGCAGTCAAGGTAGCCTACGGATTGGCTACACCTTC.

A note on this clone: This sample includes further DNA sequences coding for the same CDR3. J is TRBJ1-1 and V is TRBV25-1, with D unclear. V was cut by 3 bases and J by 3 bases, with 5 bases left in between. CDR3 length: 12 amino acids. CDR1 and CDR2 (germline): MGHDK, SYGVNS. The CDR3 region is CASSDRYTEAFF. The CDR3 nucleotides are TGTGCCAGCAGTGACAGATACACTGAAGCTTTCTTT. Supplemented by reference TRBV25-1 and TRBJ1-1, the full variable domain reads EADIYQTPRYLVIGTGKKITLECSQTMGHDKMYWYQQDPGMELHLIHYSYGVNSTEKGDLSSESTVSRIRTEHFPLTLESARPSHTSQYLCASSDRYTEAFFGQGTRLTVV.